One and the same sample provided the 30 T cell receptor beta chains below, sequenced in a study of graft-versus-host responses after intestinal transplantation. Co-plating was performed using about 200,000 CFSE-labeled responder cells and about 200,000 irradiated, violet-dye-labeled stimulator cells. Clones were read by immunoSEQ multiplex PCR, and TCRdb kept only the in-frame ones, dropping some. This table has several thousand clones, roughly 25% appearing once. The source was alloreactive CD8+ T cells from a mixed lymphocyte reaction culture, collected before transplantation. The subset: CFSE-low proliferating T cells sorted from approximately 6-day pre-transplant mixed lymphocyte reaction (GvH or HvG direction). Receptor source: a human patient who was an organ donor for intestinal transplantation.

This clone was seen a few times. The chain links TRBV21-1 to TRBJ2-2; TRBD1 is taken as the D call from the table, unchecked against the DNA. TRBV21-1 is deemed a pseudogene. The CDR3 has 16 residues. The CDR3 DNA follows: TGTGCCAGCAGCAAGACCGGGACAGGGGACACCGGGGAGCTGTTTTTT. Amino acids: CASSKTGTGDTGELFF.

In this sample, this clone is medium-sized. The chain joins TRBV4-3 to TRBJ2-3; D remains unclear. This CDR3 is built from 19 residues. Germline loops: CDR1 LGHNA, CDR2 YSLEER. V lost 0 bases and J 3 bases, leaving 22 bases between the germline ends. The CDR3 DNA is TGCGCCAGCAGCCAAGATCTTCCGTTACAGCTTAGTGGGACAGATACGCAGTATTTT. Protein sequence: CASSQDLPLQLSGTDTQYF.

Notes on this clone: This may arise from a read error, as a much more abundant clone is one base away. The chain is built from TRBV7-9 and TRBJ2-5; TRBD1 matches 8 bases. CDR1 and CDR2 (germline): SEHNR, FQNEAQ (reference sequence). This CDR3 contains 16 residues. The ends lost 1 base at V and 11 bases at J; junction bases unmatched: 15. The CDR3 bases are TGTGCCAGCAGCTTAGAAGGGGACAGGCAGACCTACGGGCAGTACTTC. This sequence encodes CASSLEGDRQTYGQYF.

This clone is judged large. The chain recombines TRBV15 with TRBJ2-1; 7 bases fit TRBD2. Looked up from germline, CDR1 is LNHNV and CDR2 is YYDKDF (reference sequence). The CDR3 has 16 amino acids. J gave up 2 bases and V 0 bases, and 4 bases lay outside the gene matches. CDR3 residues: CATSRDGRSPYNEQFF. For the CDR3, the DNA is TGTGCCACCAGCAGAGACGGGAGGTCCCCCTACAATGAGCAGTTCTTC.

A single count supports this clone. The genes are TRBV15 and TRBJ2-3; D is undetermined. Germline lookup yields CDR1 LNHNV and CDR2 YYDKDF (reference sequence). The CDR3 runs to 12 residues. The V gene lost 9 bases and the J gene lost 5 bases, with 12 bases spanning the gap. The CDR3 DNA sequence: TGTGCCACTCTTCTTGGTAGAGATACGCAGTATTTT. Encoded protein: CATLLGRDTQYF.

The sample holds a few counts of this clone. The CDR3 DNA follows: TGTGCCAGCAGCTACCGACTAGCGGGGGCCTACGAGCAGTACTTC. Protein: CASSYRLAGAYEQYF. The J gene is TRBJ2-7, the V gene TRBV27, with 12 bases lining up with TRBD2. The germline gives CDR1 MNHEY, CDR2 SMNVEV (reference sequence). J gave up 2 bases and V 6 bases, and 5 bases lay outside the gene matches. The CDR3 covers 15 residues.

This clone was detected a few times. This sequence joins TRBV11-2 and TRBJ2-7, with TRBD1 matching 7 bases. The CDR3 length is 15 residues. Germline assignment: CDR1 SGHAT and CDR2 FQNNGV. The junction had 8 bases not matched to a gene; V was cut back by 3 bases and J by 3 bases. CDR3 loop: CASSLPRDRDYEQYF. CDR3 sequence (DNA): TGTGCCAGCAGCTTGCCCCGTGACAGGGACTACGAGCAGTACTTC.

By its share, this clone is medium-sized. This chain links TRBV6-1 with TRBJ2-5, with 7 bases that match TRBD1. Per germline, CDR1 MNHNS and CDR2 SASEGT. Trimming removed 1 base from V and 0 bases from J; junction bases left unmatched: 8. The CDR3 runs 17 residues. The CDR3 sequence: CASSEEGAVRYQETQYF. CDR3 in DNA: TGTGCCAGCAGTGAAGAGGGGGCAGTTCGGTACCAAGAGACCCAGTACTTC.

In its sample, this clone is medium-sized. V is TRBV30 and J is TRBJ1-5, with 10 bases matching TRBD1. CDR1 is GTSNPN and CDR2 is SVGIG in the germline V gene (reference sequence). The CDR3 runs 19 residues. V lost 3 bases, J lost 0 bases, and 14 bases stayed unmatched. The CDR3 region has the DNA TGTGCCTGGAGCCCCTCGACAGGGGGCTCCCCTTATAGCAATCAGCCCCAGCATTTT. This encodes CAWSPSTGGSPYSNQPQHF.

V is TRBV7-9 and J is TRBJ2-2; D unclear. The CDR3 spans 15 residues. CDR1 SEHNR and CDR2 FQNEAQ come from the germline V gene (reference sequence). V was clipped by 5 bases and J by 5 bases, with 15 bases between them. The CDR3 DNA reads as TGTGCCAGCAGCCCCCCCTTTCCAATTACCGGGGAGCTGTTTTTT. Translated, it gives CASSPPFPITGELFF. The whole variable domain, filled in from reference TRBV7-9 and TRBJ2-2, reads DTGVSQNPRHKITKRGQNVTFRCDPISEHNRLYWYRQTLGQGPEFLTYFQNEAQLEKSRLLSDRFSAERPKGSFSTLEIQRTEQGDSAMYLCASSPPFPITGELFFGEGSRLTVL.

In this sample, this clone turned up a few times. The V call is TRBV4-1, the J call TRBJ2-7; the D gene could be TRBD1 or TRBD2 (7 bases each). This CDR3 is 15 amino acids long. Trimming took 0 bases from V and 1 from J, leaving 10 bases between them. CDR1 is MGHRA, CDR2 YSYEKL, per germline. CDR3 coding DNA: TGCGCCAGCAGCCAAGACAGGGGGGGTTCCTACGAGCAGTACTTC. As protein: CASSQDRGGSYEQYF.

Remarks on this clone: A read error is possible here, since a much larger clone lies one base away. This chain uses TRBV9 with TRBJ1-2; unclear D gene. The germline gives CDR1 SGDLS, CDR2 YYNGEE. The CDR3 spans 16 residues. This chain's CDR3 is CASNVATDGSNYGYTF. The DNA of the CDR3 is TGTGCCAGCAACGTAGCCACGGACGGATCTAACTATGGCTACACCTTC.

The chain joins TRBV6-6 to TRBJ1-1; D not resolved. Germline V CDR1 and CDR2: MNHNY, SVGAGI (reference sequence). The V end lost 5 bases, the J end lost 2 bases, and 9 bases lay between the germline ends. The CDR3 is 13 residues long. CDR3 bases: TGTGCCAGCAGTCCCAACAGCAACACTGAAGCTTTCTTT. Amino acid sequence: CASSPNSNTEAFF.

This clone was picked up a small number of times. The CDR3 loop reads CASSEVGTSYEQFF. The DNA for the CDR3 is TGTGCCAGCAGTGAAGTCGGGACTAGCTATGAGCAGTTCTTC. The chain is built from TRBV6-1 and TRBJ2-1; 9 bases are shared with TRBD2. The germline V gene has CDR1 MNHNS and CDR2 SASEGT. CDR3 length: 14 residues. The V segment lost 1 base and the J segment 8 bases; nucleotides outside the gene matches: 3.

By share, this clone ranks as medium-sized. Within the sample, other DNA sequences also encode this same CDR3. The V gene is TRBV9, the J gene TRBJ2-3, with D unclear. With 0 bases removed from V and 4 bases from J, the gap between germline ends came to 12 bases. The CDR3 has 15 residues. The germline V gene has CDR1 SGDLS and CDR2 YYNGEE. The CDR3 nucleotides are TGTGCCAGCAGCGTAGAAGGCTGGGTTCCAGATACGCAGTATTTT. Its protein is CASSVEGWVPDTQYF.

This clone came up a few times. The chain recombines TRBV11-2 with TRBJ2-7, with TRBD2 identical over 10 bases. The V gene's germline CDR1 is SGHAT and CDR2 FQNNGV. Trimming cost V 5 bases and J 2 bases; bases outside gene matches: 9. The CDR3 contains 16 residues. Here the CDR3 reads CASSQLSGRSPYEQYF. Here the CDR3 DNA reads TGTGCCAGCAGCCAACTTAGCGGGAGGTCCCCCTACGAGCAGTACTTC.

This clone was seen a handful of times. A much more abundant neighbour one base away suggests this may be a read error. Other nucleotide sequences in the sample specify the same CDR3. The CDR3 DNA reads as TGCGCCAGCAGCCAAGACGGGGCGCCCACCTCCTACGAGCAGTACTTC. Its translation: CASSQDGAPTSYEQYF. This chain connects TRBV4-1 to TRBJ2-7, with D possibly called TRBD1 or TRBD2 (5 bases each). Trimming stripped 0 bases from V and 0 bases from J, with 12 bases between. The CDR3 has 16 residues. Looked up from germline, CDR1 is MGHRA and CDR2 is YSYEKL.

J is TRBJ2-7 and V is TRBV27; TRBD1 matches at 7 bases. Germline V gene data show CDR1 as MNHEY and CDR2 as SMNVEV (reference sequence). After removal of 5 bases from V and 2 bases from J, the junction contained 18 bases not matched to a gene. The CDR3 runs to 18 residues. This CDR3 is CASSRRQGRADSTYEQYF. The CDR3 region has the DNA TGTGCCAGCAGTCGCCGACAGGGACGAGCGGACTCGACCTACGAGCAGTACTTC.

This clone was seen a few times. The chain couples TRBV4-1 to TRBJ2-1; 8 bases are a match to TRBD2. CDR1 and CDR2 from the germline V gene are MGHRA and YSYEKL. The CDR3 length is 17 residues. J was trimmed by 8 bases and V by 0 bases; bases with no gene match: 12. This chain's CDR3 is CASSQDRGSGTVDEQFF. The CDR3 region has the DNA TGCGCCAGCAGCCAAGATAGAGGTAGCGGGACCGTAGATGAGCAGTTCTTC.

By share of the sample, this clone is large (0.1 to 1%). The V call is TRBV27, the J call TRBJ2-7, with D unresolved. Germline V gives CDR1 MNHEY, CDR2 SMNVEV (reference sequence). This CDR3 comprises 13 residues. Trimming removed 0 bases from V and 3 bases from J, with 6 bases in between. The CDR3 nucleotides read TGTGCCAGCAGTTTATCGGGATTCTACGAGCAGTACTTC. It yields the protein CASSLSGFYEQYF.

The V call is TRBV6-9, the J call TRBJ2-7; no reliable D call. The CDR3 loop spans 12 amino acids. CDR1 and CDR2 from the germline V gene are MNHGY and SVAAGI. V was shortened by 4 bases and J by 2 bases, with 6 bases between the two germline ends. The CDR3 here is CASSWAPYEQYF. The CDR3 DNA reads as TGTGCCAGCAGTTGGGCCCCCTACGAGCAGTACTTC.

By share, this clone ranks as large (0.1 to 1%). This chain joins TRBV7-9 and TRBJ2-2; D not certain. Trimming took off 1 base at V and 1 base at J, with 7 bases between the two ends. Germline CDR1 is SEHNR and CDR2 is FQNEAQ (reference sequence). CDR3 length equals 15 residues. The DNA for the CDR3 is TGTGCCAGCAGCTTAGACCCGGGGAACACCGGGGAGCTGTTTTTT. Encoded protein: CASSLDPGNTGELFF.

V is TRBV6-5 and J is TRBJ1-1; D is unclear. The CDR3 contains 13 residues. Germline V gives CDR1 MNHEY, CDR2 SVGAGI. Trimming left V 5 bases short and J 2 bases short, with 9 bases between. For the CDR3, the DNA is TGTGCCAGCAGTCCCAACAGCAACACTGAAGCTTTCTTT. Residues: CASSPNSNTEAFF.

Judged by abundance, this clone is medium-sized (0.01 to 0.1%). The chain combines TRBV7-6 with TRBJ2-7; 12 positions match TRBD2. Germline CDR1 SGHVS, CDR2 FNYEAQ. This CDR3 region has 15 residues. The ends lost 5 bases at V and 2 bases at J; junction bases unmatched: 4. CDR3 amino acids: CASSPRLAGAYEQYF. The CDR3 nucleotides read TGTGCCAGCAGCCCCCGACTAGCGGGGGCCTACGAGCAGTACTTC.

This clone was recorded a few times. The rearrangement uses TRBV5-5 and TRBJ2-7; 16 bases are shared with TRBD2. V shed 4 bases, J shed 2 bases, and the junction held 15 bases outside the gene matches. The CDR3 sequence is 20 residues long. The germline gives CDR1 SGHKS, CDR2 YYEKEE (reference sequence). CDR3 DNA: TGTGCCAGCAGCCAGGAATTACCGGGACTAGCGGGAGGGATGGCCTACGAGCAGTACTTC. Its translation is CASSQELPGLAGGMAYEQYF.

V gene TRBV27 combines with J gene TRBJ2-6; 7 nucleotides align to TRBD2. J gave up 2 bases and V 4 bases, and 14 bases lay outside the gene matches. The CDR3 covers 19 residues. CDR1 MNHEY and CDR2 SMNVEV come from the germline V gene (reference sequence). The CDR3 DNA is TGTGCCAGCAGTTACTTTCTGAAGCGGGAAGGGCCTGGGGCCAACGTCCTGACTTTC. The encoded protein is CASSYFLKREGPGANVLTF.

CDR3 residues: CASSYSANMNTEAFF. The CDR3, as DNA: TGTGCCAGCAGTTACTCGGCTAACATGAACACTGAAGCTTTCTTT. The chain is built from TRBV6-9 and TRBJ1-1; D remains unclear. The germline CDR1 and CDR2 sequences are MNHGY and SVAAGI. The CDR3 extends over 15 amino acids. Trimming stripped 3 bases from V and 0 bases from J, with 11 bases between.

V and J are TRBV7-6 and TRBJ2-3, with 7 bases fitting TRBD2. The ends lost 0 bases at V and 6 bases at J; junction bases unmatched: 6. CDR1 and CDR2 from the germline V gene are SGHVS and FNYEAQ. This CDR3 has 15 residues. The CDR3 region is CASSLAAGEPDTQYF. The CDR3 nucleotides are TGTGCCAGCAGCTTAGCGGCGGGGGAACCGGATACGCAGTATTTT.

This clone was detected only a few times. The chain has TRBV6-7 and TRBJ2-7; 12 positions match TRBD2. TRBV6-7 is an ORF; its function is uncertain. J lost 4 bases, V lost 6 bases, and 22 bases had no gene match. CDR3 length: 20 amino acids. As DNA, the CDR3 is TGTGCCAGCAGCAGGGCTAGCGGGAGGGCCATTTTTTACCCACCGTACGAGCAGTACTTC. Protein sequence: CASSRASGRAIFYPPYEQYF.

By share, this clone ranks as medium-sized. The chain has TRBV21-1 and TRBJ2-2; no check of the table's D call, TRBD1, against the DNA was made. TRBV21-1 is classified as a pseudogene. CDR3 length: 15 amino acids. The CDR3 coding sequence is TGTGCCAGCAGCCCTTACAGACATAACACCGGGGAGCTGTTTTTT. It codes for CASSPYRHNTGELFF.